One TCR beta chain is described in this entry. Its cognate antigen is unknown. These data are taken from a study of graft-versus-host responses after intestinal transplantation. Notes on the study in general: The authors found GvH clones in recipient marrow, some appearing first in ileum or blood.

Profiled with immunoSEQ multiplex PCR; TCRdb holds only in-frame clones, not every one. The data show 55,000 to 65,000 clones, about 94% seen once. With 2 bases removed from V and 3 bases from J, the gap between germline ends came to 10 bases. The CDR3 contains 13 residues. Per the germline V gene, CDR1 is GTSNPN and CDR2 is SVGIG (reference sequence). The gene calls are TRBV30 and TRBJ1-2; D possibly corresponds to TRBD1 (5 bases). The sequences come from unstimulated CD4+ T cells sorted from spleen or lymph node cells, collected before transplant. The clonotype was recovered from a human donor who was the organ donor for an intestinal transplant. The CDR3 DNA is TGTGCCTGGAGTAATCGGGGCTACTATGGCTACACCTTC. It encodes CAWSNRGYYGYTF.